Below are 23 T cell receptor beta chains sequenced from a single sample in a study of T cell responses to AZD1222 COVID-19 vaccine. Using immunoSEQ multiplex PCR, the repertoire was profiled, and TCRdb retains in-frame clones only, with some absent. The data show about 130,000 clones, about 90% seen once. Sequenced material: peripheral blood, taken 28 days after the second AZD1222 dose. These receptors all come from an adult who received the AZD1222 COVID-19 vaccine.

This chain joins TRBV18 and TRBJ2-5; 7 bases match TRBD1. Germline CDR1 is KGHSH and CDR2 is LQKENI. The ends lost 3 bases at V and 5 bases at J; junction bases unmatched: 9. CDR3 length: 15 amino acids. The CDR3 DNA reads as TGTGCCAGCTCACCTGGTTTACAGGGGTTTGAGACCCAGTACTTC. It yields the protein CASSPGLQGFETQYF.

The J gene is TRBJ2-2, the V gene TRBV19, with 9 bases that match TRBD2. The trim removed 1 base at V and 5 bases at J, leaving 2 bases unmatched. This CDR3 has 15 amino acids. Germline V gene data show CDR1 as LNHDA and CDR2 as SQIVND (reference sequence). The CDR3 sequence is CASSIGGRATGELFF. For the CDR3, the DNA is TGTGCCAGTAGTATAGGCGGGAGGGCGACCGGGGAGCTGTTTTTT. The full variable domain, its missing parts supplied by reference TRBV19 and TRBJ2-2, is DGGITQSPKYLFRKEGQNVTLSCEQNLNHDAMYWYRQDPGQGLRLIYYSQIVNDFQKGDIAEGYSVSREKKESFPLTVTSAQKNPTAFYLCASSIGGRATGELFFGEGSRLTVL.

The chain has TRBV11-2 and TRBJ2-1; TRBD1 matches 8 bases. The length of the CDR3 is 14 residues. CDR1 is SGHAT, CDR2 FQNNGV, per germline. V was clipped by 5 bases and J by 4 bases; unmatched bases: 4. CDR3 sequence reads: CASSTRTGYNEQFF. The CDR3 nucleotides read TGTGCCAGCAGCACAAGGACAGGGTACAATGAGCAGTTCTTC.

DNA of the CDR3: TGTGCCAGCAGCAGCGGACAGGGGGCCGGGAGAGCTTTCTTT. Translating gives CASSSGQGAGRAFF. The chain employs TRBV28 and TRBJ1-1; 11 positions agree with TRBD1. Germline V gives CDR1 MDHEN, CDR2 SYDVKM. There are 14 residues in the CDR3. V dropped 6 bases and J dropped 10; count of bases not matched to a gene: 10.

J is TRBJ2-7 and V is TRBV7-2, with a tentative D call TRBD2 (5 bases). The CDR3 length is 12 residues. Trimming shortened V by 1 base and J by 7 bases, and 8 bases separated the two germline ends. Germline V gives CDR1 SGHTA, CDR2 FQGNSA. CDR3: CASSLVQREQYF. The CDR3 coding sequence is TGTGCCAGCAGCTTAGTCCAGCGGGAGCAGTACTTC.

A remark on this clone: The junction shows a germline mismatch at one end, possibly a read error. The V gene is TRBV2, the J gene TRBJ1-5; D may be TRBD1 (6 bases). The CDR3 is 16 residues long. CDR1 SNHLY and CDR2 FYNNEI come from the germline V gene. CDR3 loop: CASSEEQGEGNQPQHF. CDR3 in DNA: TGTGCCAGCAGTGAAGAACAGGGTGAGGGCAATCAGCCCCAACATTTT.

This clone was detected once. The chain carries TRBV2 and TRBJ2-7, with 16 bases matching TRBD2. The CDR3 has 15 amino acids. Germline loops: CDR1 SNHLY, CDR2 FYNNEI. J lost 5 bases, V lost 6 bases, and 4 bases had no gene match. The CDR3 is CASRGLAGGPHEQYF. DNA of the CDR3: TGTGCCAGCAGGGGACTAGCGGGAGGGCCCCACGAGCAGTACTTC.

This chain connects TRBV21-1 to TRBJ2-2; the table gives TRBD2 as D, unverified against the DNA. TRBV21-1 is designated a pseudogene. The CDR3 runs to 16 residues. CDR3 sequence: CASSKTLADSTGELFF. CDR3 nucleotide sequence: TGTGCCAGCAGCAAAACACTAGCGGATTCCACCGGGGAGCTGTTTTTT.

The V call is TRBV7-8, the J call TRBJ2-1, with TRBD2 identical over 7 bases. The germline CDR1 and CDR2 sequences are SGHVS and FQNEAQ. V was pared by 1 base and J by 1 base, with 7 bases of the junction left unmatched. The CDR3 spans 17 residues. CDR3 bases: TGTGCCAGCAGCTTAGACCCAGCGGGAATTTCCTACAATGAGCAGTTCTTC. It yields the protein CASSLDPAGISYNEQFF.

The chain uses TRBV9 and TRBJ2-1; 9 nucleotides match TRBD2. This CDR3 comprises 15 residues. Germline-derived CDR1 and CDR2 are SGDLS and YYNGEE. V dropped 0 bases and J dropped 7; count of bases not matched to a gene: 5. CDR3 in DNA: TGTGCCAGCAGCGTAGGCGGGAGGGCCAAAAATGAGCAGTTCTTC. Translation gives CASSVGGRAKNEQFF. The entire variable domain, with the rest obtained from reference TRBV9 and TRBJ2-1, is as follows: DSGVTQTPKHLITATGQRVTLRCSPRSGDLSVYWYQQSLDQGLQFLIQYYNGEERAKGNILERFSAQQFPDLHSELNLSSLELGDSALYFCASSVGGRAKNEQFFGPGTRLTVL.

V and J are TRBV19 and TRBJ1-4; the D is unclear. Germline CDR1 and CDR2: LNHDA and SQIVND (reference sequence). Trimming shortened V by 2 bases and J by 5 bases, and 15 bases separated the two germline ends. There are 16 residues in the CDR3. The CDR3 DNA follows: TGTGCCAGTAGTATAAGAGGAGCACCCCTAAATGAAAAACTGTTTTTT. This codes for CASSIRGAPLNEKLFF.

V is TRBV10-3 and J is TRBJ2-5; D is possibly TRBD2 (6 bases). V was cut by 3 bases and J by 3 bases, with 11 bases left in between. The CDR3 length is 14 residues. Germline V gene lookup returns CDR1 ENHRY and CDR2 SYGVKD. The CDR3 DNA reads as TGTGCCATCAGTGATAGCGGTGAGAAAGAGACCCAGTACTTC. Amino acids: CAISDSGEKETQYF.

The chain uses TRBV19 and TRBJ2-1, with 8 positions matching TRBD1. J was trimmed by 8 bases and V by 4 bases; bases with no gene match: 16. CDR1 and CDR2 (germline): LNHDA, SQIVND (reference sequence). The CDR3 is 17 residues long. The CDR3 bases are TGTGCCAGTAGTACACGGACAGGGTTAGTGAACGTGGATGAGCAGTTCTTC. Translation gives CASSTRTGLVNVDEQFF.

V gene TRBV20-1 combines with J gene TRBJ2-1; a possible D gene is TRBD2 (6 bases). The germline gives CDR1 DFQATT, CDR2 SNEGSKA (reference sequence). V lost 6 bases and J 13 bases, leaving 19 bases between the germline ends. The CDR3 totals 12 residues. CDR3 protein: CSASNSAGPQFF. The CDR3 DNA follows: TGCAGTGCGAGTAATAGTGCGGGGCCCCAGTTCTTC.

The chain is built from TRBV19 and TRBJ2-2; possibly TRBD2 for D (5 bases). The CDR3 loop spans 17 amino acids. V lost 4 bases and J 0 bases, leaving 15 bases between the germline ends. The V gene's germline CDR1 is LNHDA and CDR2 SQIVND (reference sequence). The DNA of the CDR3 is TGTGCCAGTAGTAACTCCAAAAGCGGAACGAACACCGGGGAGCTGTTTTTT. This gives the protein CASSNSKSGTNTGELFF.

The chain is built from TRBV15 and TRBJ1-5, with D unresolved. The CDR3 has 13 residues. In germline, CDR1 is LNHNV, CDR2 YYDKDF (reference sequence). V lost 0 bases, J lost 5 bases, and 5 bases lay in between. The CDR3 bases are TGTGCCACCAGCAGAGATCCCCATCAGCCCCAGCATTTT. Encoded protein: CATSRDPHQPQHF.

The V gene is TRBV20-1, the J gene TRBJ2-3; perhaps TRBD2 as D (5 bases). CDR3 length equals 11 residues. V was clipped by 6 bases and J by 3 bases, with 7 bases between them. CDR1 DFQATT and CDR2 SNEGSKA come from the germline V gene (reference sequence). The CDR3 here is CSAWTTDTQYF. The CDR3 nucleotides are TGCAGTGCATGGACTACAGATACGCAGTATTTT.

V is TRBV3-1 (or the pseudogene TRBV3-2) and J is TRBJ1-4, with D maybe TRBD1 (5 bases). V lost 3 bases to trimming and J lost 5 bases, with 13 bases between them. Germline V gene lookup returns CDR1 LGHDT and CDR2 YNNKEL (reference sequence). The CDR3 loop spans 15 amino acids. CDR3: CASSQTGQGNEKLFF. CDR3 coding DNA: TGTGCCAGCAGCCAGACCGGGCAGGGCAATGAAAAACTGTTTTTT.

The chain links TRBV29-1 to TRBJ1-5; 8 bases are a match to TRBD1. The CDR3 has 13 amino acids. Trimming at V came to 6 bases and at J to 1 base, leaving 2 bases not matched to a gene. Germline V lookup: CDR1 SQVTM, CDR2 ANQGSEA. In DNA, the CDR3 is TGCAGCGTCTACAGGGGGAGCAATCAGCCCCAGCATTTT. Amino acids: CSVYRGSNQPQHF. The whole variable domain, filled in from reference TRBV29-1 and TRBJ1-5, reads SAVISQKPSRDICQRGTSLTIQCQVDSQVTMMFWYRQQPGQSLTLIATANQGSEATYESGFVIDKFPISRPNLTFSTLTVSNMSPEDSSIYLCSVYRGSNQPQHFGDGTRLSIL.

The CDR3 protein is CASSLLTRHTGELFF. The CDR3 region has the DNA TGTGCCAGCAGTTTACTAACAAGACACACCGGGGAGCTGTTTTTT. The chain combines TRBV28 with TRBJ2-2; D remains unclear. Per germline, CDR1 MDHEN and CDR2 SYDVKM. This CDR3 spans 15 amino acids. V lost 2 bases, J lost 3 bases, and 10 bases lay in between.

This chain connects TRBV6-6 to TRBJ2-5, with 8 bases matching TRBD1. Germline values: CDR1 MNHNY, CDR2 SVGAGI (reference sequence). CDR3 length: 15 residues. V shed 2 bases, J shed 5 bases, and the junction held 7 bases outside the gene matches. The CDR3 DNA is TGTGCCAGCAGTTACCCCCAGGGGGCAAGGGAGACCCAGTACTTC. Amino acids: CASSYPQGARETQYF.

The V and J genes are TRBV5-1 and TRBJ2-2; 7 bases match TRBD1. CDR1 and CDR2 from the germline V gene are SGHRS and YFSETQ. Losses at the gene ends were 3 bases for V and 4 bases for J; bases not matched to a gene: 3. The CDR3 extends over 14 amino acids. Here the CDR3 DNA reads TGCGCCAGCAGCTCCGGACAGGCCACCGGGGAGCTGTTTTTT. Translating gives CASSSGQATGELFF.

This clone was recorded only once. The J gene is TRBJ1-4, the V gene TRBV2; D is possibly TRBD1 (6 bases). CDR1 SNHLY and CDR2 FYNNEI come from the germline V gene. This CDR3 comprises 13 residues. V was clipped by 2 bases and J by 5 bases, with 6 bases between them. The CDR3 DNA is TGTGCCAGCAGTGAAAGGGGGAATGAAAAACTGTTTTTT. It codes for CASSERGNEKLFF.